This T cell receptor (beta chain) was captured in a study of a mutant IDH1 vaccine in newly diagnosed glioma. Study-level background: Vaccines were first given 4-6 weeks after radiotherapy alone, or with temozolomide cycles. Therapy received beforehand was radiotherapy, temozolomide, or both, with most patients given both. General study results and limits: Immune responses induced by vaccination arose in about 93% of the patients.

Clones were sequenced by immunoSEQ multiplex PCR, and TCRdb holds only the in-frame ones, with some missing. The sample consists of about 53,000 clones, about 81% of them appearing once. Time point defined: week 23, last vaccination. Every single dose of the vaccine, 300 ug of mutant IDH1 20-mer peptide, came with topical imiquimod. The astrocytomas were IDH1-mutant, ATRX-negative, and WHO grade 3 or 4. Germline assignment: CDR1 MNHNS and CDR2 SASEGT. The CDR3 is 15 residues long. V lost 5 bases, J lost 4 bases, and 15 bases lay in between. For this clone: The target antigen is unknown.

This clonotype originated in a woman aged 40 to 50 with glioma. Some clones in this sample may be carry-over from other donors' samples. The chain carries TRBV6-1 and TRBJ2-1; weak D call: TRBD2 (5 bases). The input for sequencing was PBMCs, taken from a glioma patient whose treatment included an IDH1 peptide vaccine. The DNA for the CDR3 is TGTGCCAGCAGTCAGACTAAACAATCTTACAATGAGCAGTTCTTC. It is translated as CASSQTKQSYNEQFF.